Below are 8 T cell receptor beta chains sequenced from a single sample in a study of shared clonotypes between healthy human individuals. The assay was immunoSEQ multiplex PCR, and TCRdb's table has in-frame clones only and misses some. Of 1.4 million or so clones listed, 98% were seen once; the top ten hold about 0.34%. Sequences were obtained from naive CD4+ T cells sorted from blood. The subset: CD45RA+ positively selected. These receptors came from a young man in good health.

The chain has TRBV5-4 and TRBJ2-1; 9 bases agree with TRBD2. Germline loops: CDR1 SGHNT, CDR2 YYREEE (reference sequence). CDR3 length: 15 residues. Trimming took 7 bases from V and 7 from J; bases not matched to a gene: 12. CDR3 loop: CASAPAAGGKNEQFF. The DNA for the CDR3 is TGTGCCAGCGCCCCCGCAGCGGGAGGCAAGAATGAGCAGTTCTTC.

The gene calls are TRBV28 and TRBJ1-1; D gene uncertain. Trimming stripped 5 bases from V and 4 bases from J, with 14 bases between. Germline lookup yields CDR1 MDHEN and CDR2 SYDVKM. The CDR3 is 14 amino acids. In DNA form, the CDR3 reads TGTGCCAGCAGTCTGGCAGGTGCAGGCACTGAAGCTTTCTTT. It is translated as CASSLAGAGTEAFF.

With regard to this clone: Additional DNA sequences in this sample encode the identical CDR3. V usage is TRBV2 and J usage is TRBJ1-5; 7 bases agree with TRBD1. J was trimmed by 6 bases and V by 4 bases; bases with no gene match: 3. Germline V gives CDR1 SNHLY, CDR2 FYNNEI. This CDR3 contains 13 residues. CDR3 nucleotides: TGTGCCAGCAGTGGACAGGGAGGTCAGCCCCAGCATTTT. As protein: CASSGQGGQPQHF.

A single count supports this clone. The J gene is TRBJ1-3, the V gene TRBV30, with a tentative D call TRBD1 (5 bases). The germline V gene has CDR1 GTSNPN and CDR2 SVGIG (reference sequence). V gave up 2 bases and J gave up 4 bases, with 24 bases separating them. The CDR3 loop spans 18 amino acids. The CDR3 coding sequence is TGTGCCTGGAGTATGGGACCCATCTTTGGGGCAAAAGGAAACACCATATATTTT. Translated, it gives CAWSMGPIFGAKGNTIYF.

This rearrangement joins TRBV10-2 to TRBJ2-7; D perhaps matches TRBD1 (6 bases). Germline V gene lookup returns CDR1 WSHSY and CDR2 SAAADI. The V and J ends lost 3 bases and 4 bases respectively, with 16 bases between them. The CDR3 is 15 residues long. CDR3 sequence (DNA): TGCGCCAGCAGTGATTTTTCAGGGGCCGGGTACGAGCAGTACTTC. Amino acid sequence: CASSDFSGAGYEQYF.

This chain uses TRBV14 with TRBJ2-3; D is perhaps TRBD2 (6 bases). The germline V gene encodes CDR1 SGHDN and CDR2 FVKESK. Trimming removed 8 bases from V and 2 bases from J, with 11 bases in between. This CDR3 has 13 residues. Written as DNA, the CDR3 is TGTGCCAGCGAGTTAGCGGACACAGATACGCAGTATTTT. Protein product: CASELADTDTQYF.

In regard to this clone: The same CDR3 can be traced to other DNA sequences in this sample. The chain is built from TRBV5-5 and TRBJ2-3; D not certain. This CDR3 spans 13 amino acids. Trimming left V 0 bases short and J 3 bases short, with 5 bases between. Germline loops: CDR1 SGHKS, CDR2 YYEKEE (reference sequence). CDR3 protein: CASSLAGTDTQYF. CDR3 nucleotide sequence: TGTGCCAGCAGCTTGGCCGGAACAGATACGCAGTATTTT.

The chain has TRBV9 and TRBJ1-4; D perhaps matches TRBD1 (5 bases). V was shortened by 4 bases and J by 4 bases, with 11 bases between the two germline ends. Per the germline V gene, CDR1 is SGDLS and CDR2 is YYNGEE. CDR3 length: 14 residues. CDR3 residues: CASSSGPLNEKLFF. Here the CDR3 DNA reads TGTGCCAGCAGCTCGGGGCCCCTTAATGAAAAACTGTTTTTT. Full variable domain (missing parts from reference TRBV9 and TRBJ1-4): DSGVTQTPKHLITATGQRVTLRCSPRSGDLSVYWYQQSLDQGLQFLIQYYNGEERAKGNILERFSAQQFPDLHSELNLSSLELGDSALYFCASSSGPLNEKLFFGSGTQLSVL.